This entry lists 19 T cell receptor beta chains sequenced from one sample in a study of shared clonotypes between healthy human individuals. Sequencing used immunoSEQ multiplex PCR; TCRdb keeps in-frame clones, though not all of them. The sample yields roughly 2,500,000 clones, more than 85% seen once. The sequenced sample consisted of naive CD4+ T cells from PBMCs. Subset described: CD45RA+ positively selected. All receptors derive from a man between 18 and 29 years old in good health. Some clones in this sample may be carry-over from other donors' samples.

The CDR3: CATSSHRGVGTQYF. In DNA form, the CDR3 reads TGTGCCACCAGCAGCCATCGGGGGGTAGGTACGCAGTATTTT. The gene calls are TRBV15 and TRBJ2-3; 7 nucleotides align to TRBD2. V dropped 3 bases and J dropped 8; count of bases not matched to a gene: 8. Germline CDR1 LNHNV, CDR2 YYDKDF (reference sequence). The CDR3 loop spans 14 amino acids.

Notes on this clone: The same CDR3 is also encoded by other DNA sequences in this sample. The chain links TRBV5-1 to TRBJ1-2, with D unresolved. The CDR3 is made up of 14 amino acids. Trimming left V 6 bases short and J 0 bases short, with 12 bases between. Per the germline V gene, CDR1 is SGHRS and CDR2 is YFSETQ. CDR3 in DNA: TGCGCCAGCAACTCGGAGGGTCCTAACTATGGCTACACCTTC. Its protein is CASNSEGPNYGYTF.

The chain links TRBV7-2 to TRBJ1-2; D is undetermined. The germline gives CDR1 SGHTA, CDR2 FQGNSA. The V end was cut by 2 bases, the J end by 3 bases, with 10 bases between. This CDR3 has 14 residues. This CDR3 reads CASSLRVADYGYTF. CDR3 nucleotides: TGTGCCAGCAGCTTAAGGGTCGCTGACTATGGCTACACCTTC.

V and J are TRBV28 and TRBJ2-7; TRBD2 aligns across 9 bases. Germline loops: CDR1 MDHEN, CDR2 SYDVKM. This CDR3 is built from 16 residues. The J segment lost 6 bases and the V segment lost 5 bases, leaving 14 bases of the junction unmatched. CDR3: CASSPPGVAGESEQYF. The CDR3 DNA follows: TGTGCCAGCAGTCCACCCGGGGTAGCGGGAGAGAGCGAGCAGTACTTC.

The chain joins TRBV4-2 to TRBJ2-7; TRBD2 matches at 8 bases. Per germline, CDR1 LGHNA and CDR2 YNFKEQ. The J segment lost 5 bases and the V segment lost 3 bases, leaving 15 bases of the junction unmatched. The CDR3 runs to 17 residues. The CDR3 region is CASSQKERTSGRDEQYF. The CDR3, as DNA: TGTGCCAGCAGCCAGAAAGAACGTACTAGCGGCAGAGACGAGCAGTACTTC.

V is TRBV7-9 and J is TRBJ1-5; D unresolved. Trimming took off 8 bases at V and 5 bases at J, with 13 bases between the two ends. The CDR3 has 13 residues. From germline, CDR1 is SEHNR and CDR2 FQNEAQ (reference sequence). In nucleotides, the CDR3 is TGTGCCAGCCAATGGGCAGAGCATCAGCCCCAGCATTTT. This codes for CASQWAEHQPQHF. The complete variable domain, with remaining parts taken from reference TRBV7-9 and TRBJ1-5, reads DTGVSQNPRHKITKRGQNVTFRCDPISEHNRLYWYRQTLGQGPEFLTYFQNEAQLEKSRLLSDRFSAERPKGSFSTLEIQRTEQGDSAMYLCASQWAEHQPQHFGDGTRLSIL.

The chain links TRBV13 to TRBJ2-5; D not certain. The J call may not be correct, given that the DNA end is closer to TRBJ2-7. This CDR3 contains 12 residues. Per germline, CDR1 PRHDT and CDR2 FYEKMQ (reference sequence). Here the CDR3 reads CASSWGTYEQYF. The CDR3 DNA follows: TGTGCCAGCAGCTGGGGAACCTACGAGCAGTACTTC.

For this clone: This CDR3 is also generated by other DNA sequences in the sample. V and J are TRBV5-1 and TRBJ2-1; 11 nucleotides match TRBD2. With 2 bases clipped from V and 6 bases from J, the junction kept 4 bases outside the gene matches. The CDR3 covers 15 residues. Germline-derived CDR1 and CDR2 are SGHRS and YFSETQ. The CDR3 spells CASSFGTSGTNEQFF. The CDR3 nucleotides are TGCGCCAGCAGCTTCGGGACTAGCGGAACCAATGAGCAGTTCTTC.

In regard to this clone: This specimen includes other DNA sequences encoding the same CDR3. The rearrangement links TRBV6-1 to TRBJ1-2; D gene unclear. With 1 base removed from V and 8 bases from J, the gap between germline ends came to 5 bases. CDR3 length: 11 amino acids. CDR1 is MNHNS, CDR2 SASEGT, per germline. CDR3 residues: CASSEVRGYTF. In DNA, the CDR3 is TGTGCCAGCAGTGAAGTCAGGGGCTACACCTTC.

The genes are TRBV14 and TRBJ2-7, with D perhaps TRBD1 or TRBD2 (5 bases each). Germline V gives CDR1 SGHDN, CDR2 FVKESK. This CDR3 is built from 15 residues. Trimming removed 1 base from V and 0 bases from J, with 10 bases in between. The chain's CDR3 is CASSQVRGASYEQYF. The CDR3 DNA sequence: TGTGCCAGCAGCCAAGTAAGGGGAGCCTCCTACGAGCAGTACTTC.

The J gene is TRBJ1-1, the V gene TRBV28; no reliable D call. The CDR3 consists of 13 residues. Trimming took 8 bases from V and 4 from J, leaving 14 bases between them. Germline CDR1 and CDR2: MDHEN and SYDVKM. The CDR3 sequence is CASREALGTEAFF. The CDR3 DNA reads as TGTGCCAGCCGCGAGGCTTTGGGCACTGAAGCTTTCTTT.

This sequence joins TRBV18 and TRBJ2-3; no definite D call. The ends were cut back, 6 bases at V and 10 bases at J, with 29 bases in the middle. The germline gives CDR1 KGHSH, CDR2 LQKENI. The length of the CDR3 is 17 residues. The CDR3 DNA follows: TGTGCCAGCTCCCCTAACCAAGTTCAAGGTTTCTATTTTGCGCAGTATTTT. Translated, it gives CASSPNQVQGFYFAQYF.

CDR3 coding DNA: TGTGCCAGCAGCCGCGACAGGGGGAGGAGTGAGCAGTTCTTC. This encodes CASSRDRGRSEQFF. The rearrangement uses TRBV7-2 and TRBJ2-1, with 9 bases aligning to TRBD1. Germline CDR1 reads SGHTA; CDR2 reads FQGNSA. Germline trimming cut 5 bases from V and 9 bases from J; bases unmatched to any gene: 8. This CDR3 region has 14 residues.

The V gene is TRBV9, the J gene TRBJ2-1; weak D call: TRBD1 (6 bases). With 4 bases removed from V and 0 bases from J, the gap between germline ends came to 11 bases. The germline V gene encodes CDR1 SGDLS and CDR2 YYNGEE. This CDR3 has 15 residues. This CDR3 reads CASSTGQSSYNEQFF. CDR3 DNA sequence: TGTGCCAGCAGCACCGGACAGAGCTCCTACAATGAGCAGTTCTTC. Filled out from reference TRBV9 and TRBJ2-1, the complete variable domain reads DSGVTQTPKHLITATGQRVTLRCSPRSGDLSVYWYQQSLDQGLQFLIQYYNGEERAKGNILERFSAQQFPDLHSELNLSSLELGDSALYFCASSTGQSSYNEQFFGPGTRLTVL.

The CDR3 reads CAISEDRGTSETQYF. In nucleotides, the CDR3 is TGTGCCATCAGTGAGGACAGGGGAACTTCGGAGACCCAGTACTTC. The J gene is TRBJ2-5, the V gene TRBV10-3; 8 bases fit TRBD1. After removal of 2 bases from V and 5 bases from J, the junction contained 7 bases not matched to a gene. Germline V gene lookup returns CDR1 ENHRY and CDR2 SYGVKD. CDR3 size: 15 residues.

The chain joins TRBV30 to TRBJ2-7; the match to TRBD1 covers 7 bases. V gave up 4 bases and J gave up 2 bases; unmatched junction bases: 5. The V gene's germline CDR1 is GTSNPN and CDR2 SVGIG (reference sequence). The CDR3 is made up of 13 amino acids. CDR3 in DNA: TGTGCCTGGAAGCGGCAGGGGGCCTACGAGCAGTACTTC. Translated, it gives CAWKRQGAYEQYF.

The genes are TRBV6-5 and TRBJ2-1; D might be TRBD2 (6 bases). Trimming cost V 5 bases and J 5 bases, with 16 bases left between them. From germline, CDR1 is MNHEY and CDR2 SVGAGI. The CDR3 has 15 amino acids. CDR3 region: CASSPRGRGNNEQFF. Written as DNA, the CDR3 is TGTGCCAGCAGTCCAAGAGGACGGGGGAACAATGAGCAGTTCTTC.

This sequence joins TRBV28 and TRBJ2-1; no clear D. The V and J ends lost 3 bases and 9 bases respectively, with 9 bases between them. Germline V gene lookup returns CDR1 MDHEN and CDR2 SYDVKM. This CDR3 has 12 residues. CDR3 in DNA: TGTGCCAGCAGTTTTCTAGTGGGTGAGCAGTTCTTC. Its protein is CASSFLVGEQFF.

This clone has just a few counts. This chain uses TRBV19 with TRBJ2-7, with D tentatively TRBD2 (6 bases). Germline V lookup: CDR1 LNHDA, CDR2 SQIVND (reference sequence). CDR3 length: 11 residues. The V end lost 9 bases, the J end lost 2 bases, and 8 bases lay between the germline ends. The CDR3 DNA reads as TGTGCCAGCGGGAGAGCCTACGAGCAGTACTTC. Amino acids: CASGRAYEQYF.